This T cell receptor beta chain is drawn from a study of shared clonotypes between healthy human individuals. Study results and limitations: A handful of donors showed sharing of approximately 5% of naive CD4 clonotypes.

The CDR3 runs to 13 residues. The V and J ends lost 9 bases and 7 bases, in that order; junction bases with no gene match: 8. The V gene's germline CDR1 is SGHRS and CDR2 YFSETQ. A word on this clone: What it binds is unknown.

CD45RO-negative, CCR7-selected cells formed the naive CD8 fraction, which excluded terminally differentiated effector memory CD45RA+ cells. The protocol was immunoSEQ multiplex PCR, while the TCRdb copy is restricted to in-frame clones and leaves out a portion. The data show 600,000 or so clones, 95% to 98% seen once. Sequenced material: naive CD8+ T cells sorted from blood. This chain links TRBV5-1 with TRBJ2-1, with TRBD1 matching 9 bases. The clonotype comes from a man aged 25 to 45 in good health. The CDR3 DNA follows: TGCGCCACCAGTCCCGGGACAGGGAATGAGCAGTTCTTC. Amino acid sequence: CATSPGTGNEQFF.